This T cell receptor (beta chain) is from a study of blood T cell repertoires in COVID-19. Study context: The United States, Italy and Spain provided the acute and convalescent COVID-19 samples. PBMCs, B-cell-depleted T cells, or T cells provided the cDNA or gDNA that made up the material.

Original data processing: Estimated nucleated cell counts came from reference gene primer amplification. Generated by immunoSEQ multiplex PCR, the TCRdb table keeps only in-frame clones and is missing some. Clone size and the V and J calls come from that table; the DNA yielded D and trimming. The sample lists approximately 250,000 clones, around four fifths occurring once. Germline CDR1 is LNHDA and CDR2 is SQIVND (reference sequence). CDR3 size: 17 residues. Trimming took 7 bases from V and 0 from J, leaving 21 bases between them. The sequenced sample consisted of peripheral blood. The sequence was collected from a middle-aged man with acute or convalescent COVID-19. V usage is TRBV19 and J usage is TRBJ1-1; D not resolved. The CDR3 sequence: CASMQRIIVGVNTEAFF. The CDR3 bases are TGTGCCAGTATGCAGCGGATAATCGTCGGAGTGAACACTGAAGCTTTCTTT.